The 2 T cell receptor beta chains reported below all come from one sample, sequenced in a study of T cells after yellow fever vaccination. TCRdb passed the 5' RACE reads through MiXCR, listing each CDR3 protein once. This repertoire shows about 340,000 distinct CDR3 sequences, roughly 4.3% found once; its top ten account for roughly 24%. Sample: PBMCs, taken 5 days after the yellow fever booster vaccination. The receptor set was obtained from a man aged 18 to 30 who received the YFV17D yellow fever vaccine.

The rearrangement joins TRBV5-1 to TRBJ2-6; D is perhaps TRBD2 (5 bases). Germline V gives CDR1 SGHRS, CDR2 YFSETQ. Trimming pared 2 bases from V and 3 bases from J, leaving 6 bases between. The length of the CDR3 is 14 residues. CDR3 sequence reads: CASSLRDGANVLTF. The CDR3 nucleotides read TGCGCCAGCAGCTTACGGGATGGGGCCAACGTCCTGACTTTC.

The V call is TRBV28, the J call TRBJ1-2, with TRBD1 identical over 7 bases. CDR1 and CDR2 from the germline V gene are MDHEN and SYDVKM. The CDR3 consists of 14 residues. V shed 10 bases and J 2 bases; nucleotides not matched to a gene: 10. CDR3 bases: TGTGCCACCTCAGCCGGGACAGAAAACTATGGCTACACCTTC. Its translation: CATSAGTENYGYTF.